These 23 T cell receptor beta chains were all obtained from the same sample, sequenced in a study of identical twins. One entry per CDR3 protein, called by TCRdb with MiXCR from the 5' RACE reads. The table has 200,000 to 250,000 distinct CDR3 sequences, about 7.3% seen once. The same data also went into a second study, on yellow fever vaccine responses in identical twins.

Sequenced: memory (CD45RO+) T cells sorted from blood. The receptors shown here come from a woman aged 18-29 years in good health.

The gene calls are TRBV3-1 and TRBJ1-2; D gene uncertain. The germline V gene has CDR1 LGHDT and CDR2 YNNKEL (reference sequence). V shed 4 bases and J shed 3 bases, with 12 bases lying between them. The CDR3 is 14 residues long. CDR3 amino acids: CASSREDVYYGYTF. For the CDR3, the DNA is TGTGCCAGCAGCCGCGAGGATGTTTACTATGGCTACACCTTC.

For the CDR3, the DNA is TGTGCCACCTACCAACAGGGCCGTAGCTCTGGGGCCAACGTCCTGACTTTC. It is translated as CATYQQGRSSGANVLTF. The J gene is TRBJ2-6, the V gene TRBV10-3; maybe TRBD1 (6 bases). Deletions cut 10 bases from V and 0 bases from J, with 19 bases between. The germline gives CDR1 ENHRY, CDR2 SYGVKD. This CDR3 region has 17 residues.

A few counts support this clonotype. The V call is TRBV21-1, the J call TRBJ2-7; whether TRBD2, the table's D call, matches the DNA was not checked. TRBV21-1 is reported as a pseudogene. This CDR3 has 14 residues. The CDR3 loop is CASREGLQNYEQYF. CDR3 coding DNA: TGTGCCAGCAGAGAGGGACTACAGAACTACGAGCAGTACTTC.

This clonotype was observed a handful of times. The chain recombines TRBV12-3 or TRBV12-4 with TRBJ2-7, with D maybe TRBD1 (8 bases). Trimming stripped 4 bases from V and 4 bases from J, with 14 bases between. The CDR3 loop spans 14 amino acids. CDR3 nucleotides: TGTGCCAGCAGTTCGCACAGGGGGGGGTACGAGCAGTACTTC. This sequence encodes CASSSHRGGYEQYF.

This chain connects TRBV7-2 to TRBJ2-1; D is perhaps TRBD1 (6 bases). Per germline, CDR1 SGHTA and CDR2 FQGNSA. The CDR3 covers 13 residues. The germline V and J ends were trimmed by 2 bases and 6 bases, with 8 bases remaining between them. The CDR3 reads CASSLTDSNEQFF. The CDR3 DNA is TGTGCCAGCAGCTTAACGGACAGCAATGAGCAGTTCTTC.

At least ten counts were recorded for this clonotype. V usage is TRBV20-1 and J usage is TRBJ1-4; unclear D gene. With 5 bases removed from V and 8 bases from J, the gap between germline ends came to 12 bases. There are 12 residues in the CDR3. Per the germline V gene, CDR1 is DFQATT and CDR2 is SNEGSKA (reference sequence). CDR3 coding DNA: TGCAGTGCTGGCGGGTCAGCGGAAAAACTGTTTTTT. Its protein product is CSAGGSAEKLFF.

Concerning this clonotype itself: A read error is possible here, since a much larger clone lies one base away. This sequence joins TRBV7-9 and TRBJ2-3; D gene unclear. The CDR3 totals 14 residues. The ends were cut back, 3 bases at V and 4 bases at J, with 11 bases in the middle. The germline gives CDR1 SEHNR, CDR2 FQNEAQ (reference sequence). CDR3 in DNA: TGTGCCAGCAGCTTCTCTGGAGCTCCAGATACGCAGTATTTT. This gives the protein CASSFSGAPDTQYF.

This clonotype was seen a handful of times. The rearrangement joins TRBV20-1 to TRBJ2-1, with D possibly TRBD1 on 6 matching bases. Deletions cut 5 bases from V and 1 base from J, with 12 bases between. The CDR3 contains 14 residues. Germline lookup yields CDR1 DFQATT and CDR2 SNEGSKA (reference sequence). The CDR3 region is CSAPDQGSYNEQFF. In DNA, the CDR3 is TGCAGTGCTCCCGACCAGGGGTCCTACAATGAGCAGTTCTTC.

This clonotype was detected ten times or more. The J gene is TRBJ1-4, the V gene TRBV7-9; unclear D gene. Germline V lookup: CDR1 SEHNR, CDR2 FQNEAQ (reference sequence). This CDR3 region has 14 residues. Trimming cost V 4 bases and J 5 bases, with 11 bases left between them. The CDR3 loop reads CASSSAVANEKLFF. The CDR3 nucleotides are TGTGCCAGCAGCTCGGCAGTCGCCAATGAAAAACTGTTTTTT.

This clonotype was counted a few times. V gene TRBV7-8 combines with J gene TRBJ1-6, with 9 positions matching TRBD1. V lost 7 bases to trimming and J lost 10 bases; unmatched junction nucleotides: 11. Germline V gene lookup returns CDR1 SGHVS and CDR2 FQNEAQ. The CDR3 is made up of 15 amino acids. In DNA, the CDR3 is TGTGCCAGCACCCCCCGGACAGGGGTAGGATCACCCCTCCACTTT. This sequence encodes CASTPRTGVGSPLHF.

The rearrangement uses TRBV3-1 and TRBJ1-1; D is uncertain. Between the trimmed V and J ends, which lost 2 bases and 1 base, there was a span of 5 bases. This CDR3 comprises 13 residues. CDR1 and CDR2 from the germline V gene are LGHDT and YNNKEL (reference sequence). CDR3 bases: TGTGCCAGCAGCCAAATACAGAACACTGAAGCTTTCTTT. Amino acids: CASSQIQNTEAFF.

This clonotype has a handful of counts. The CDR3 is CSARSGGPSETQYF. CDR3 DNA sequence: TGCAGTGCTAGATCCGGGGGCCCCTCGGAGACCCAGTACTTC. V is TRBV20-1 and J is TRBJ2-5; D assignment may be TRBD1 or TRBD2 (6 bases each). Trimming stripped 2 bases from V and 5 bases from J, with 15 bases between. There are 14 residues in the CDR3. Germline V CDR1 and CDR2: DFQATT, SNEGSKA (reference sequence).

This clonotype has ten or more counts. This sequence joins TRBV5-1 and TRBJ2-2; weak D call: TRBD1 (5 bases). The CDR3 totals 15 residues. Germline CDR1 and CDR2: SGHRS and YFSETQ. The ends were cut back, 2 bases at V and 0 bases at J, with 8 bases in the middle. CDR3 coding DNA: TGCGCCAGCAGCTTTGACAGCGCGAACACCGGGGAGCTGTTTTTT. Protein product: CASSFDSANTGELFF. Full variable domain (outside the CDR3, taken from reference TRBV5-1 and TRBJ2-2): KAGVTQTPRYLIKTRGQQVTLSCSPISGHRSVSWYQQTPGQGLQFLFEYFSETQRNKGNFPGRFSGRQFSNSRSEMNVSTLELGDSALYLCASSFDSANTGELFFGEGSRLTVL.

This clonotype was detected only a few times. The gene calls are TRBV2 and TRBJ2-2; TRBD2 is a possible D gene (5 bases). This CDR3 region has 16 residues. Looked up from germline, CDR1 is SNHLY and CDR2 is FYNNEI. V gave up 6 bases and J gave up 0 bases, with 14 bases separating them. For the CDR3, the DNA is TGTGCCAGCAGGGGAAGCGGCGGGTCGAACACCGGGGAGCTGTTTTTT. Protein sequence: CASRGSGGSNTGELFF. Filled out from reference TRBV2 and TRBJ2-2, the complete variable domain reads EPEVTQTPSHQVTQMGQEVILRCVPISNHLYFYWYRQILGQKVEFLVSFYNNEISEKSEIFDDQFSVERPDGSNFTLKIRSTKLEDSAMYFCASRGSGGSNTGELFFGEGSRLTVL.

Here the CDR3 reads CSAREGGSEQYV. The CDR3, as DNA: TGCAGTGCTAGAGAAGGGGGAAGCGAGCAGTACGTC. The rearrangement joins TRBV20-1 to TRBJ2-7; maybe TRBD1 (6 bases). The V gene lost 0 bases and the J gene lost 6 bases, with 9 bases spanning the gap. This CDR3 is 12 amino acids long. Per the germline V gene, CDR1 is DFQATT and CDR2 is SNEGSKA (reference sequence).

This clonotype was detected a few times. The chain employs TRBV11-2 and TRBJ2-7; D is unclear. This CDR3 spans 15 amino acids. CDR1 is SGHAT and CDR2 is FQNNGV in the germline V gene. V was pared by 1 base and J by 2 bases, with 12 bases between. This chain's CDR3 is CASSLAGRTTYEQYF. As DNA, the CDR3 is TGTGCCAGCAGCTTAGCCGGCAGGACCACCTACGAGCAGTACTTC.

This clonotype was recorded at least ten times. The chain combines TRBV7-8 with TRBJ2-7, with D possibly being TRBD2 (5 bases). The CDR3 has 18 amino acids. V was trimmed by 0 bases and J by 3 bases, leaving 21 bases between them. Per the germline V gene, CDR1 is SGHVS and CDR2 is FQNEAQ. CDR3 coding DNA: TGTGCCAGCAGCTTAGCGTTGGACTTTCCCGCTTTGATCTACGAGCAGTACTTC. Its protein is CASSLALDFPALIYEQYF.

The chain recombines TRBV6-1 with TRBJ2-5, with D possibly TRBD2 on 5 matching bases. The V gene lost 6 bases and the J gene lost 5 bases, with 19 bases spanning the gap. The CDR3 is 15 residues long. Per the germline V gene, CDR1 is MNHNS and CDR2 is SASEGT. The CDR3 protein is CASSPLTGGGETQYF. CDR3 nucleotide sequence: TGTGCCAGCAGCCCACTCACGGGCGGCGGGGAGACCCAGTACTTC.

This clonotype was recorded a few times. The chain carries TRBV20-1 and TRBJ1-4; perhaps TRBD1 as D (5 bases). Deletions cut 7 bases from V and 7 bases from J, with 10 bases between. CDR1 and CDR2 from the germline V gene are DFQATT and SNEGSKA (reference sequence). The CDR3 totals 11 residues. The CDR3 spells CSVWGGEKLFF. The DNA for the CDR3 is TGCAGTGTGTGGGGGGGTGAAAAACTGTTTTTT.

This clonotype showed up many times. This chain uses TRBV11-2 with TRBJ1-5, with D possibly TRBD1 on 5 matching bases. CDR1 SGHAT and CDR2 FQNNGV come from the germline V gene. The CDR3 spans 15 residues. Trimming removed 5 bases at V and 2 bases at J, with 13 bases between. The chain's CDR3 is CASSPGGSGNQPQHF. CDR3 DNA: TGTGCCAGCAGCCCCGGGGGGTCTGGCAATCAGCCCCAGCATTTT. Full variable domain (outside the CDR3, taken from reference TRBV11-2 and TRBJ1-5): EAGVAQSPRYKIIEKRQSVAFWCNPISGHATLYWYQQILGQGPKLLIQFQNNGVVDDSQLPKDRFSAERLKGVDSTLKIQPAKLEDSAVYLCASSPGGSGNQPQHFGDGTRLSIL.

This clonotype has a handful of counts. V usage is TRBV5-6 and J usage is TRBJ1-4, with D uncertain. The V end was cut by 4 bases, the J end by 4 bases, with 11 bases between. This CDR3 spans 14 amino acids. The germline CDR1 and CDR2 sequences are SGHDT and YYEEEE. CDR3 in DNA: TGTGCCAGCAGCCTGGCAGCTCTTAATGAAAAACTGTTTTTT. Its translation: CASSLAALNEKLFF.

Ten or more counts support this clonotype. J is TRBJ2-1 and V is TRBV5-5; no clear D. V lost 1 base and J 3 bases, leaving 14 bases between the germline ends. The CDR3 is made up of 16 amino acids. Looked up from germline, CDR1 is SGHKS and CDR2 is YYEKEE (reference sequence). As DNA, the CDR3 is TGTGCCAGCAGCTTGAGAGGTGGGAACGTCTACAATGAGCAGTTCTTC. Translated, it gives CASSLRGGNVYNEQFF.

This chain links TRBV9 with TRBJ2-5, with 16 bases aligning to TRBD2. The junction had 2 bases not matched to a gene; V was cut back by 0 bases and J by 3 bases. This CDR3 has 17 residues. Germline CDR1 reads SGDLS; CDR2 reads YYNGEE. The CDR3 spells CASSVAGTSGREETQYF. The CDR3 DNA sequence: TGTGCCAGCAGCGTAGCTGGGACTAGCGGGAGGGAAGAGACCCAGTACTTC.